These 15 T cell receptor beta chains originate from one sample sequenced in a study of cytomegalovirus exposure and HLA in healthy donors. The PCR ran on 60 Vbeta and 13 Jbeta primers. Assay: immunoSEQ multiplex PCR; the TCRdb copy retains only in-frame clones and omits some. Of about 180,000 clones listed, about 77% are singletons. Sequencing used PBMCs. The receptors shown here come from a man in his 60s in good health and CMV-seronegative.

The chain has TRBV27 and TRBJ1-2, with 12 bases identical to TRBD1. The CDR3 is 17 amino acids. With V trimmed by 6 bases and J by 3 bases, 11 bases remained unmatched. CDR1 is MNHEY, CDR2 SMNVEV, per germline (reference sequence). The DNA for the CDR3 is TGTGCCAGCAGAACTACCGGGACAGGGGGCGATCACTATGGCTACACCTTC. Amino acid sequence: CASRTTGTGGDHYGYTF.

This clone was counted once. J is TRBJ2-1 and V is TRBV5-8; a weak D match, TRBD2 (5 bases). The germline CDR1 and CDR2 sequences are SGHTS and YDEGEE. V gave up 9 bases and J gave up 1 base, with 11 bases separating them. The length of the CDR3 is 13 residues. CDR3 sequence reads: CATRRTSYNEQFF. CDR3 coding DNA: TGTGCCACGCGGCGGACTTCCTACAATGAGCAGTTCTTC.

V gene TRBV11-3 combines with J gene TRBJ2-1; 13 bases map to TRBD2. V was pared by 5 bases and J by 7 bases, with 2 bases of the junction left unmatched. Germline V gives CDR1 SGHNT, CDR2 YENEEA. The CDR3 consists of 14 residues. CDR3: CASSELAGGNEQFF. The CDR3, as DNA: TGTGCCAGCAGCGAACTAGCGGGAGGGAATGAGCAGTTCTTC.

V usage is TRBV19 and J usage is TRBJ2-7; 11 bases match TRBD2. The germline V gene has CDR1 LNHDA and CDR2 SQIVND (reference sequence). The CDR3 has 15 residues. J gave up 6 bases and V 3 bases, and 7 bases lay outside the gene matches. The CDR3 is CASSIRLAGGGEQYF. For the CDR3, the DNA is TGTGCCAGTAGTATCCGGCTAGCGGGAGGAGGCGAGCAGTACTTC.

The chain carries TRBV20-1 and TRBJ2-7; D perhaps matches TRBD2 (6 bases). The length of the CDR3 is 11 residues. V dropped 7 bases and J dropped 5 bases, with 12 bases sitting between them. Looked up from germline, CDR1 is DFQATT and CDR2 is SNEGSKA (reference sequence). As DNA, the CDR3 is TGCAGTGGCCTGCGGGGCCACGAGCAGTACTTC. It translates to CSGLRGHEQYF.

This rearrangement joins TRBV4-1 to TRBJ2-3, with TRBD2 as a possible D gene (6 bases). The CDR3 runs 16 residues. Germline V gene sequence: CDR1 MGHRA, CDR2 YSYEKL. V was shortened by 1 base and J by 0 bases, with 11 bases between the two germline ends. CDR3 protein: CASSQGVAVSTDTQYF. The CDR3 nucleotides read TGCGCCAGCAGCCAAGGGGTAGCGGTGAGCACAGATACGCAGTATTTT.

The CDR3: CSVVSRENTEAFF. CDR3 bases: TGCAGCGTTGTCTCGCGGGAGAACACTGAAGCTTTCTTT. The gene calls are TRBV29-1 and TRBJ1-1; D gene ambiguous. From germline, CDR1 is SQVTM and CDR2 ANQGSEA. This CDR3 comprises 13 residues. Trimming left V 4 bases short and J 1 base short, with 10 bases between.

The rearrangement uses TRBV4-1 and TRBJ1-1; no clear D gene. Per the germline V gene, CDR1 is MGHRA and CDR2 is YSYEKL. The germline V and J ends were trimmed by 0 bases and 0 bases, with 29 bases remaining between them. This CDR3 is built from 22 residues. CDR3 nucleotide sequence: TGCGCCAGCAGCCAAGAATTCGGGTCCCGATACGGGATCTACCTCATGAACACTGAAGCTTTCTTT. Amino acid sequence: CASSQEFGSRYGIYLMNTEAFF.

The chain employs TRBV11-2 and TRBJ2-1; D possibly corresponds to TRBD1 (6 bases). The germline V gene has CDR1 SGHAT and CDR2 FQNNGV. V lost 5 bases, J lost 2 bases, and 13 bases lay in between. The CDR3 consists of 15 residues. The CDR3: CASSPNRVPYNEQFF. The CDR3, as DNA: TGTGCCAGCAGCCCTAACAGGGTCCCCTACAATGAGCAGTTCTTC.

A few counts support this clone. This chain links TRBV9 with TRBJ2-6, with TRBD1 matching 8 bases. Germline V gene data show CDR1 as SGDLS and CDR2 as YYNGEE. V gave up 4 bases and J gave up 0 bases; unmatched junction bases: 6. The CDR3 consists of 17 residues. The CDR3 bases are TGTGCCAGCAGCACCCACAGGGGGGCCTCTGGGGCCAACGTCCTGACTTTC. Its translation: CASSTHRGASGANVLTF.

The chain is built from TRBV6-1 and TRBJ2-6; D possibly corresponds to TRBD2 (7 bases). Deletions cut 4 bases from V and 0 bases from J, with 22 bases between. This CDR3 is built from 20 residues. Looked up from germline, CDR1 is MNHNS and CDR2 is SASEGT. The CDR3 loop reads CASSARHPRGAGSGANVLTF. Here the CDR3 DNA reads TGTGCCAGCAGTGCAAGACACCCCCGGGGGGCGGGCTCTGGGGCCAACGTCCTGACTTTC.

This chain connects TRBV6-5 to TRBJ1-4; 8 nucleotides agree with TRBD1. The CDR3 runs to 16 residues. The J segment lost 7 bases and the V segment lost 0 bases, leaving 7 bases of the junction unmatched. In germline, CDR1 is MNHEY, CDR2 SVGAGI. The CDR3 loop is CASSYSPRGQGEKLFF. CDR3 DNA: TGTGCCAGCAGTTACTCTCCCAGGGGGCAAGGTGAAAAACTGTTTTTT.

CDR3 amino acids: CASSQDTSRAEQFF. In nucleotides, the CDR3 is TGCGCCAGCAGCCAAGATACTAGCCGGGCTGAGCAGTTCTTC. The chain joins TRBV4-3 to TRBJ2-1; D is perhaps TRBD2 (6 bases). There are 14 residues in the CDR3. Trimming removed 0 bases at V and 9 bases at J, with 12 bases between. The V gene's germline CDR1 is LGHNA and CDR2 YSLEER.

The CDR3 region is CASSPGDISGNTIYF. The CDR3 nucleotides read TGTGCCAGCAGTCCGGGAGACATCTCTGGAAACACCATATATTTT. The chain couples TRBV25-1 to TRBJ1-3; D is ambiguous. V lost 5 bases to trimming and J lost 0 bases, with 11 bases between them. The CDR3 is 15 residues long. Germline CDR1 and CDR2: MGHDK and SYGVNS.

The chain has TRBV5-4 and TRBJ2-5; 7 bases agree with TRBD1. CDR3 size: 14 residues. V was pared by 2 bases and J by 3 bases, with 4 bases of the junction left unmatched. Germline loops: CDR1 SGHNT, CDR2 YYREEE (reference sequence). CDR3 residues: CASSFATGEETQYF. The CDR3 region has the DNA TGTGCCAGCAGCTTTGCAACAGGGGAAGAGACCCAGTACTTC.